This TCR beta chain was sequenced in a study of control samples from healthy donors and cancer patients (TCRdb year 2020). The CDR3 has 15 amino acids, counting the end cysteine and phenylalanine. The sequence is cut down to CDR3 DNA, 45 bases in frame from base 1. CDR1 and CDR2, per the germline V gene (reference sequence), are SGHKS and YYEKEE. Trimming removed 0 bases from V and 8 bases from J, leaving 17 bases between the germline ends. A remark on this clone: Its recognized antigen is unknown. No base-level quality is on record; no much larger clone is a single base apart.

Library prep was done by the immunoSEQ multiplex PCR assay. TCRdb took over this immuneACCESS table, retaining in-frame rearrangements with V and J assigned. Such tables are incomplete; in checked studies, under half of the missing clones stem from an unresolved V gene, and the remainder is unexplained. The sample data list 150,000 to 200,000 clones, and approximately 92% of these were observed just once. The biggest ten clones account for approximately 4% of the sample. The receptor was isolated from an older woman in good health. The rearranged chain carries TRBV5-5 and TRBJ1-2; no D gene can be assigned with confidence. The sample consisted of blood. CDR3 region: CASSLAVDRVSGYTF. The DNA sequence is given as TGTGCCAGCAGCTTGGCCGTGGACCGAGTTTCAGGCTACACCTTC.